A single sample is the source of the 18 T cell receptor beta chains below, sequenced in a study of blood T cell repertoires in COVID-19 (dated by TCRdb to 2019 to 2021). Library preparation employed the immunoSEQ multiplex PCR assay. TCRdb's version of the immuneACCESS table is confined to in-frame rearrangements and falls short of the full clone set. An unresolved V gene accounts for under half of the shortfall where checked; the remainder is of unknown origin. This sample has about 240,000 clones in its table, and about 84% of those were observed once. The top ten hold roughly an eighth of the sample. The material sequenced was peripheral blood. These receptors came from a man older than 75 with acute or convalescent COVID-19.

V and J are TRBV10-3 and TRBJ1-5; the match to TRBD1 covers 8 bases. The germline gives CDR1 ENHRY, CDR2 SYGVKD. The CDR3 covers 14 residues. The J segment lost 1 base and the V segment lost 10 bases, leaving 6 bases of the junction unmatched. The CDR3 loop is CATRTGMSNQPQHF. The CDR3, as DNA: TGTGCCACTAGGACAGGGATGAGCAATCAGCCCCAGCATTTT.

The table lists this clone with a count of one. The rearrangement uses TRBV5-1 and TRBJ2-1, with D perhaps TRBD2 (6 bases). Trimming took 4 bases from V and 6 from J, leaving 14 bases between them. The V gene's germline CDR1 is SGHRS and CDR2 YFSETQ. The CDR3 extends over 14 amino acids. This CDR3 reads CASSRGTAGNEQFF. The CDR3, as DNA: TGCGCCAGCAGCCGAGGGACTGCCGGCAATGAGCAGTTCTTC.

The chain couples TRBV29-1 to TRBJ2-7; 7 nucleotides line up with TRBD2. The germline V gene has CDR1 SQVTM and CDR2 ANQGSEA. V shed 7 bases, J shed 1 base, and the junction held 4 bases outside the gene matches. The CDR3 loop spans 12 amino acids. CDR3 region: CSATAGSYEQYF. DNA of the CDR3: TGCAGCGCAACAGCGGGGTCCTACGAGCAGTACTTC.

The chain has TRBV2 and TRBJ2-3; tentative D call: TRBD2 (6 bases). Germline loops: CDR1 SNHLY, CDR2 FYNNEI. Trimming pared 7 bases from V and 5 bases from J, leaving 7 bases between. CDR3 size: 11 residues. The DNA for the CDR3 is TGTGCCAGCACGGGACTAGATACGCAGTATTTT. Translation gives CASTGLDTQYF.

The CDR3 loop reads CASSSRGYGELFF. DNA for the CDR3: TGTGCCAGCAGCTCAAGAGGATACGGGGAGCTGTTTTTT. The rearrangement links TRBV14 to TRBJ2-2, with D unclear. The germline V gene has CDR1 SGHDN and CDR2 FVKESK. Trimming cost V 5 bases and J 7 bases, with 11 bases left between them. The CDR3 covers 13 residues.

The chain has TRBV10-3 and TRBJ1-2, with TRBD1 identical over 7 bases. V shed 4 bases and J 4 bases; nucleotides not matched to a gene: 9. The CDR3 is 15 residues long. Looked up from germline, CDR1 is ENHRY and CDR2 is SYGVKD. The CDR3 reads CAISGLLGQTYGYTF. The CDR3 nucleotides read TGTGCCATCAGTGGATTATTGGGACAGACCTATGGCTACACCTTC.

In regard to this clone: Other DNA sequences in the same sample also yield this CDR3. This sequence joins TRBV19 and TRBJ1-2; D ambiguous. The CDR3 is made up of 14 amino acids. Between the trimmed V and J ends, which lost 5 bases and 3 bases, there was a span of 13 bases. Germline V lookup: CDR1 LNHDA, CDR2 SQIVND (reference sequence). In nucleotides, the CDR3 is TGTGCCAGTAGTCCCTTGGGAGGAGACTATGGCTACACCTTC. It yields the protein CASSPLGGDYGYTF.

The chain joins TRBV11-2 to TRBJ2-1, with 7 bases that match TRBD1. Germline CDR1 is SGHAT and CDR2 is FQNNGV. Germline trimming cut 5 bases from V and 9 bases from J; bases unmatched to any gene: 13. The CDR3 contains 15 residues. The CDR3 here is CASSHRQGISGEQFF. The CDR3 region has the DNA TGTGCCAGCAGCCACCGACAGGGCATTTCGGGTGAGCAGTTCTTC.

The J gene is TRBJ1-5, the V gene TRBV10-1; D unclear. V lost 4 bases, J lost 7 bases, and 14 bases lay in between. CDR3 length: 14 amino acids. Germline loops: CDR1 WNHNN, CDR2 SYGVQD (reference sequence). CDR3 in DNA: TGCGCCAGCAGTGGAGCGGGGTTGGGACAGCCCCAGCATTTT. It specifies CASSGAGLGQPQHF.

The chain has TRBV29-1 and TRBJ2-5, with 9 positions matching TRBD1. CDR3 size: 15 residues. Germline trimming cut 4 bases from V and 5 bases from J; bases unmatched to any gene: 11. Germline V CDR1 and CDR2: SQVTM, ANQGSEA. This CDR3 reads CSVAPWTGAGETQYF. The CDR3 DNA reads TGCAGCGTTGCTCCCTGGACAGGGGCGGGTGAGACCCAGTACTTC. Based on the CDR3 plus reference TRBV29-1 and TRBJ2-5, the full variable domain is SAVISQKPSRDICQRGTSLTIQCQVDSQVTMMFWYRQQPGQSLTLIATANQGSEATYESGFVIDKFPISRPNLTFSTLTVSNMSPEDSSIYLCSVAPWTGAGETQYFGPGTRLLVL.

The rearrangement uses TRBV4-2 and TRBJ2-3, with TRBD2 matching over 9 bases. Germline CDR1 LGHNA, CDR2 YNFKEQ. V trimming: 4 bases; J trimming: 2 bases; junction bases outside the gene matches: 7. The CDR3 runs 16 residues. This chain's CDR3 is CASSLEGGGATDTQYF. The CDR3 coding sequence is TGTGCCAGCAGCCTGGAGGGCGGGGGGGCCACAGATACGCAGTATTTT.

The rearrangement uses TRBV6-1 and TRBJ1-6; D gene ambiguous. CDR3 size: 15 residues. Germline V gives CDR1 MNHNS, CDR2 SASEGT. V lost 1 base to trimming and J lost 7 bases, with 11 bases between them. The CDR3 nucleotides are TGTGCCAGCAGTGAAGGGTTGCAGTACAATTCACCCCTCCACTTT. It yields the protein CASSEGLQYNSPLHF.

The chain uses TRBV19 and TRBJ1-2; D call uncertain. The V and J ends lost 3 bases and 8 bases respectively, with 16 bases between them. CDR1 LNHDA and CDR2 SQIVND come from the germline V gene (reference sequence). The CDR3 totals 14 residues. The CDR3 spells CASSIPRPQRGYTF. DNA of the CDR3: TGTGCCAGTAGTATCCCGCGGCCCCAGAGAGGCTACACCTTC. Full variable domain (missing parts from reference TRBV19 and TRBJ1-2): DGGITQSPKYLFRKEGQNVTLSCEQNLNHDAMYWYRQDPGQGLRLIYYSQIVNDFQKGDIAEGYSVSREKKESFPLTVTSAQKNPTAFYLCASSIPRPQRGYTFGSGTRLTVV.

This sequence joins TRBV5-4 and TRBJ1-1; possible D gene TRBD1, 5 bases. Germline V gene data show CDR1 as SGHNT and CDR2 as YYREEE (reference sequence). CDR3 size: 11 residues. V lost 0 bases and J 8 bases, leaving 5 bases between the germline ends. The CDR3 sequence: CASSLEGEAFF. CDR3 bases: TGTGCCAGCAGCTTGGAGGGGGAAGCTTTCTTT.

J is TRBJ1-2 and V is TRBV7-9; 12 bases match TRBD1. V lost 5 bases to trimming and J lost 7 bases; unmatched junction nucleotides: 5. Germline-derived CDR1 and CDR2 are SEHNR and FQNEAQ (reference sequence). The CDR3 spans 14 residues. CDR3 loop: CASSRGQGAIGYTF. The CDR3 bases are TGTGCCAGCAGCAGGGGACAGGGGGCAATTGGCTACACCTTC.

The CDR3 sequence: CASSELAGTGELFF. The CDR3 DNA reads TGTGCCAGCAGTGAATTAGCGGGCACCGGGGAGCTGTTTTTT. V gene TRBV2 combines with J gene TRBJ2-2, with 7 bases that match TRBD2. The CDR3 contains 14 residues. The junction had 1 base not matched to a gene; V was cut back by 2 bases and J by 4 bases. The germline CDR1 and CDR2 sequences are SNHLY and FYNNEI.

The genes are TRBV9 and TRBJ1-2, with D possibly TRBD1 on 6 matching bases. Germline CDR1 reads SGDLS; CDR2 reads YYNGEE. There are 15 residues in the CDR3. V was pared by 0 bases and J by 4 bases, with 13 bases between. This CDR3 is CASSVGDRSVYGYTF. CDR3 coding DNA: TGTGCCAGCAGCGTAGGTGACAGGAGTGTCTATGGCTACACCTTC.

The chain combines TRBV2 with TRBJ1-2, with TRBD1 matching 8 bases. Per the germline V gene, CDR1 is SNHLY and CDR2 is FYNNEI. The CDR3 sequence is 14 residues long. V was pared by 4 bases and J by 7 bases, with 8 bases of the junction left unmatched. CDR3 sequence: CASSAPGQVGGYTF. CDR3 in DNA: TGTGCCAGCAGTGCACCGGGACAGGTTGGTGGCTACACCTTC. Full variable domain (rest looked up from reference TRBV2 and TRBJ1-2): EPEVTQTPSHQVTQMGQEVILRCVPISNHLYFYWYRQILGQKVEFLVSFYNNEISEKSEIFDDQFSVERPDGSNFTLKIRSTKLEDSAMYFCASSAPGQVGGYTFGSGTRLTVV.